This TCR beta chain was sequenced for a study of molecular identifiers for immune sequencing clone quantification (dated by TCRdb to between 2018 and 2020). For the study in its entirety: In a replicate experiment, RNA from around 20,000 or 100,000 naive CD8 T cells was split into five aliquots, four of which were sequenced. CD8 T cells were used in a methods study to benchmark molecular-identifier clustering-based TCR repertoire sequencing (MIDCIRS) and TCR RNA copy counting.

The library was prepared using PCR. Reads for this sample came from a NextSeq 500. Bulk TCR libraries were generated as previously described, with the TCR primers listed in Table S5 used. The Qiagen AllPrep DNA/RNA kit was used to purify total RNA. Before analysis, reads from multiple sequencing runs of the same library were pooled. The study's own analysis went as follows. Reads were retained only if the reads had an exact TCR constant sequence, and the retained reads were trimmed to 150 nt and grouped according to their 12-nt molecular barcodes. Within each barcode group, reads were sub-clustered at a 15% Levenshtein threshold, and quality-weighted consensus sequences were built per RNA molecule. Non-functional sequences were filtered out, along with any lower-count sequence sitting one edit away from another sequence. Based on a fit of two negative binomial distributions, barcode sub-clusters having less than 20% of the maximum read count were discarded. Clones were called with MiXCR by TCRdb after fastp trimmed the public reads at Q25, and only in-frame beta chains were retained. Each entry merges the rows of one CDR3 protein and shows their most common DNA and genes. In this record, the V and J calls reflect TCRdb's handling and not the investigators' own analysis. The sample records hundreds of thousands of distinct CDR3 sequences, 24% of which are singletons. 0.74% of the sample belongs to the ten largest clones.

CDR3 length: 14 amino acids, cysteine to phenylalanine. Only CDR3 DNA remains: 42 bases, in frame from the first base. Taken from the germline V gene (reference sequence), the CDR1 and CDR2 loops are SEHNR and FQNEAQ. Trimming takes 5 bases from V and 9 bases from J, and the germline ends sit 14 bases apart. Study-level results and caveats: In CMV-specific effector cells, clones with more than 20 RNA copies accounted for over 97% of molecules, whereas in naive cells such clones accounted for under 1%. Naive libraries contained spiked-in Jurkat TCR RNA (10 copies' worth), which is not part of the donor repertoire. Identical TCR molecules sharing a barcode could cause highly expanded clone sizes to be underestimated. Modeling estimated approximately 3 recovered TCR RNA copies per cell, compared with about ten by digital PCR, which implies roughly 30% capture efficiency. Spiked-in Jurkat TCR RNA equal to a single cell's worth was reported to be detectable even within one million naive CD8 T cells. When barcode sub-clustering was not used, chimeric consensus sequences inflated TCR diversity, with chimeras reaching as high as 47%.

This clonotype was picked up a small number of times. Its recognized antigen is unknown. No much larger clone is present one base from it, and per-base qualities are unavailable. Naive CD8 T cell libraries were made from 20,000 to 1,000,000 sorted cells using 10%, 30% or 50% of purified RNA. On a BD FACSAria II, naive CD8 T cells were FACS-sorted as CD8+CD4-CCR7+CD45RA+ and collected into RLT Plus buffer. Detection sensitivity was tested by spiking Jurkat RNA equal to ten TCR copies' worth into samples containing roughly 19,000-1,100,000 naive CD8 T cells. CD8 T cells were enriched with RosetteSep CD8+ T Cell Enrichment Cocktail and Ficoll-Paque, followed by ACK red cell lysis.

The chain uses TRBV7-9 and TRBJ1-6; the D gene is unclear. Sequencing was performed on naive CD8+ T cells from blood, with Jurkat cell RNA spiked in. The cell subset or site label of this sample denotes: FACS-sorted CD8+CD4-CCR7+CD45RA+ naive T cells. This clonotype was obtained from a human donor in good health. Some libraries in this study had Jurkat cell RNA spiked in. The nucleotide sequence is TGTGCCAGCAGCCATAGTGGAATGGGTTCACCCCTCCACTTT. It specifies CASSHSGMGSPLHF.